This TCR beta chain was recovered during a study of shared clonotypes between healthy human individuals. Study-wide context: The cohort had two women and a few men, ages 18 to 49. Each donor had three CD4 naive, three CD4 memory, two CD8 naive and one CD8 memory plate.

The study, taken as a whole, reports: Estimated richness was generally greater in naive than memory subsets.

This table comes from immunoSEQ multiplex PCR, and its TCRdb copy is limited to in-frame clones, with some not included. Of 400,000 to 600,000 clones in the sample, 90% to 96% were seen once. Of note for this clone: As yet, its antigen is unknown.

Healthy HIV-negative adults with no recent acute infections or vaccinations were recruited as donors. The CDR3 spans 12 residues. Trimming left V 7 bases short and J 7 bases short, with 13 bases between. CDR1 and CDR2 (germline): MDHEN, SYDVKM. V and J are TRBV28 and TRBJ1-2, with D perhaps matching TRBD1 (6 bases). The sample consisted of naive CD4+ T cells sorted from blood. The subset is: CD45RA+ positively selected. The sequence came from a woman aged 25 to 39 in good health. DNA for the CDR3: TGTGCCAGCAAGGGGGGCCCCTCTGGCTACACCTTC. It is translated as CASKGGPSGYTF.